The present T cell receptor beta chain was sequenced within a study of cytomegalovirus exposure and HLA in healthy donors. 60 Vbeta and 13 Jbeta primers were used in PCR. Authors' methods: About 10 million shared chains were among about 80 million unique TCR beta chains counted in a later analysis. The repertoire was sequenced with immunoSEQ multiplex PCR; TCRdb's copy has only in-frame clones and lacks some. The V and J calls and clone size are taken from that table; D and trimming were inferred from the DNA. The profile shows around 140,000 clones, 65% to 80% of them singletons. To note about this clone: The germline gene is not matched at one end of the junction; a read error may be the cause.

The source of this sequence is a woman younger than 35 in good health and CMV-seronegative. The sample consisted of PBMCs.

CDR3 sequence (DNA): TGTGCCAGCAGCACCCCTGGACAGGGGGCGTCTGACGCTTTCTTT. Translation gives CASSTPGQGASDAFF. The chain has TRBV7-2 and TRBJ1-1, with TRBD1 matching over 11 bases. The CDR3 is made up of 15 amino acids. The germline gives CDR1 SGHTA, CDR2 FQGNSA.